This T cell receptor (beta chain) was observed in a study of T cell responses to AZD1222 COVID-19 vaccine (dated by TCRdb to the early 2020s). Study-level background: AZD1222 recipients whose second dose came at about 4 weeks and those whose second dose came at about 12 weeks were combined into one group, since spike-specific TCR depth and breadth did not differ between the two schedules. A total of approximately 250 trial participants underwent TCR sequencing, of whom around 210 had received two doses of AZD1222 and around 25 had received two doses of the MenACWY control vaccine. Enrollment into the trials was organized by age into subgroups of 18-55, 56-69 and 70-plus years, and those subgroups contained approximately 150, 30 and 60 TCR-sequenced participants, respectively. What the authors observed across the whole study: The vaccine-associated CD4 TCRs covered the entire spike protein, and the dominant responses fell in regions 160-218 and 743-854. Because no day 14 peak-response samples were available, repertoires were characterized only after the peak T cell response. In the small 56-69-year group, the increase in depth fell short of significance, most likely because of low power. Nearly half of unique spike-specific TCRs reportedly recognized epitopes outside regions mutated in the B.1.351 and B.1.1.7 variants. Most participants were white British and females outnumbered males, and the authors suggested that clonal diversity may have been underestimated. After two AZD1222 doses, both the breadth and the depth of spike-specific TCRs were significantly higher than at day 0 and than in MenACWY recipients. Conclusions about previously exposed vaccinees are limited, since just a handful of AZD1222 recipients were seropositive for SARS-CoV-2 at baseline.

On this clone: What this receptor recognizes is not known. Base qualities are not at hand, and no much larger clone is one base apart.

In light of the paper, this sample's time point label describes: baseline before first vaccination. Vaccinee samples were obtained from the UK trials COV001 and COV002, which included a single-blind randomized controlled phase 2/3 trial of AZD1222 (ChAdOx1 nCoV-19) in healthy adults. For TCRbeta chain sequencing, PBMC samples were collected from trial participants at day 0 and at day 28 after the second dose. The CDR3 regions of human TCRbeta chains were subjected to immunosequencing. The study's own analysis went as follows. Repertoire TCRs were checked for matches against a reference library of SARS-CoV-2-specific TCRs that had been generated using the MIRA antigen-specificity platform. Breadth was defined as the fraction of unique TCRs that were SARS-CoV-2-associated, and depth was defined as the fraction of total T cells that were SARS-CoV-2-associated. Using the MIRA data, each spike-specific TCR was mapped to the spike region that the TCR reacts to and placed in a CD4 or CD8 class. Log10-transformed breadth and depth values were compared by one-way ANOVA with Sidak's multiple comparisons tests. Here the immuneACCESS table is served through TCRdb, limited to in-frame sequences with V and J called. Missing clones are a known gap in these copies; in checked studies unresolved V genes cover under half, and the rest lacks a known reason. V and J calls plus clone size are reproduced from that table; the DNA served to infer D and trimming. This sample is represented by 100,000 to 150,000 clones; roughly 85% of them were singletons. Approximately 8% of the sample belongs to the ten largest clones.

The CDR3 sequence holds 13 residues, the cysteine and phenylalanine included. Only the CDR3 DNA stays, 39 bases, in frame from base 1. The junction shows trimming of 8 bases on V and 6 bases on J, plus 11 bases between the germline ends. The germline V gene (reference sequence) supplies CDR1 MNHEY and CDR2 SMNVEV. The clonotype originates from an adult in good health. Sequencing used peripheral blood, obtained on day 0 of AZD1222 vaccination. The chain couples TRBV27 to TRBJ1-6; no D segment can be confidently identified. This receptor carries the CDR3 CASSTSTNSPLHF. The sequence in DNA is TGTGCCAGCTCCACTTCAACTAATTCACCCCTCCACTTT.